The rows below give T cell receptor beta chains drawn from one sample of a study of PD-L1 blockade in urothelial cancer. TCRdb's copy holds only in-frame clones and misses some; the assay was immunoSEQ multiplex PCR. The top ten hold approximately 2.9% of the sample, which has more than 55,000 clones, 85% to 90% seen once. The source was PBMCs, collected around atezolizumab (anti-PD-L1) treatment. The origin of the receptors is a man aged 50 or older with urothelial cancer. The CDR3 runs from the conserved cysteine through the conserved F or W. Each record gives: J gene, D gene, clone size, V gene, CDR3 protein, CDR3 DNA. The D gene is left open where the match is weak. The size entry is marked missing in some rows and otherwise reads once, few, many or a size class.

j_call: TRBJ2-2; d_call: TRBD2; clone_size: NA; v_call: TRBV14; cdr3_aa: CASSARLAPPAGELFF; cdr3_nt: TGTGCCAGCAGCGCACGACTAGCGCCTCCCGCCGGGGAGCTATTTTTT
j_call: TRBJ2-7; d_call: TRBD1; clone_size: few; v_call: TRBV4-1; cdr3_aa: CASSQETGWDRYF; cdr3_nt: TGCGCCAGCAGCCAAGAGACAGGGTGGGATCGGTACTTC
j_call: TRBJ2-2; d_call: TRBD1; clone_size: NA; v_call: TRBV28; cdr3_aa: CASSSTGGTGELFF; cdr3_nt: TGTGCCAGCAGTTCAACAGGGGGGACCGGGGAGCTGTTTTTT
j_call: TRBJ2-2; d_call: NA; clone_size: NA; v_call: TRBV5-1; cdr3_aa: CASSRRYTDTGELFF; cdr3_nt: TGCGCCAGCAGCCGACGATACACAGACACCGGGGAGCTGTTTTTT
j_call: TRBJ2-4; d_call: NA; clone_size: once; v_call: TRBV6-6; cdr3_aa: CASSYSDAGSKNIQYF; cdr3_nt: TGTGCCAGCAGTTACTCCGACGCGGGGTCGAAAAACATTCAGTACTTC
j_call: TRBJ2-1; d_call: TRBD2; clone_size: NA; v_call: TRBV9; cdr3_aa: CASSGGGGVYNEQFF; cdr3_nt: TGTGCCAGCAGCGGGGGGGGAGGGGTCTACAATGAGCAGTTCTTC
j_call: TRBJ1-5; d_call: TRBD1; clone_size: NA; v_call: TRBV6-4; cdr3_aa: CASRNRTGQENQPQHF; cdr3_nt: TGTGCCAGCAGGAACCGTACCGGACAGGAAAATCAGCCCCAGCATTTT
j_call: TRBJ2-3; d_call: NA; clone_size: NA; v_call: TRBV27; cdr3_aa: CASSAEGRTDTQYF; cdr3_nt: TGTGCCAGCAGCGCGGAGGGCCGTACAGATACGCAGTATTTT
j_call: TRBJ2-7; d_call: TRBD2; clone_size: NA; v_call: TRBV11-2; cdr3_aa: CASRRRTSEGYEQYF; cdr3_nt: TGTGCCAGCAGACGTCGGACTAGCGAGGGATACGAGCAGTACTTC
j_call: TRBJ2-5; d_call: NA; clone_size: NA; v_call: TRBV19; cdr3_aa: CASSILGRETQYF; cdr3_nt: TGTGCCAGTAGTATTTTGGGGCGCGAGACCCAGTACTTC
j_call: TRBJ2-7; d_call: TRBD2; clone_size: NA; v_call: TRBV6-1; cdr3_aa: CASSWTSGPYEQYF; cdr3_nt: TGTGCCAGCAGTTGGACTAGCGGACCCTACGAGCAGTACTTC
j_call: TRBJ2-2; d_call: NA; clone_size: NA; v_call: TRBV7-6; cdr3_aa: CASSSGLTNTGELFF; cdr3_nt: TGTGCCAGCAGCTCCGGACTGACGAACACCGGGGAGCTGTTTTTT
j_call: TRBJ2-1; d_call: NA; clone_size: NA; v_call: TRBV19; cdr3_aa: CASIGNQGKGEQFF; cdr3_nt: TGTGCCAGTATCGGAAATCAGGGTAAGGGTGAGCAGTTCTTC
j_call: TRBJ1-1; d_call: NA; clone_size: few; v_call: TRBV18; cdr3_aa: CASSTGNRRNTEAFF; cdr3_nt: TGTGCCAGCTCAACTGGAAACAGGAGGAACACTGAAGCTTTCTTT
j_call: TRBJ2-1; d_call: TRBD2; clone_size: few; v_call: TRBV5-4; cdr3_aa: CASSSALAGVKGNEQFF; cdr3_nt: TGTGCCAGCAGCTCCGCGCTAGCGGGAGTTAAAGGTAATGAGCAGTTCTTC
j_call: TRBJ2-5; d_call: TRBD2; clone_size: NA; v_call: TRBV18; cdr3_aa: CASSLGLGETQYF; cdr3_nt: TGTGCCAGCTCGCTCGGACTAGGAGAGACCCAGTACTTC
j_call: TRBJ1-1; d_call: NA; clone_size: NA; v_call: TRBV6-1; cdr3_aa: CAIIQGFTMNTEAFF; cdr3_nt: TGTGCCATCATCCAGGGGTTTACTATGAACACTGAAGCTTTCTTT
j_call: TRBJ1-3; d_call: NA; clone_size: NA; v_call: TRBV9; cdr3_aa: CASSVAADSGGNTIYF; cdr3_nt: TGTGCCAGCAGCGTAGCAGCGGACAGTGGCGGAAACACCATATATTTT
j_call: TRBJ2-4; d_call: NA; clone_size: once; v_call: TRBV27; cdr3_aa: CASSWGDKNIQYF; cdr3_nt: TGTGCCAGCAGTTGGGGGGACAAAAACATTCAGTACTTC
j_call: TRBJ2-3; d_call: TRBD1; clone_size: NA; v_call: TRBV7-8; cdr3_aa: CASSRRTGGSSGKSTDTQYF; cdr3_nt: TGTGCCAGCAGCAGAAGGACAGGGGGGAGTAGCGGGAAGAGCACAGATACGCAGTATTTT
j_call: TRBJ1-2; d_call: NA; clone_size: NA; v_call: TRBV5-6; cdr3_aa: CASSLLGDGGKGYTF; cdr3_nt: TGTGCCAGCAGCTTGTTGGGAGACGGAGGGAAGGGCTACACCTTC
j_call: TRBJ2-3; d_call: TRBD2; clone_size: medium-sized; v_call: TRBV2; cdr3_aa: CASSRRTSAGTDTQYF; cdr3_nt: TGTGCCAGCAGCCGAAGGACTAGCGCTGGCACAGATACGCAGTATTTT
j_call: TRBJ2-6; d_call: TRBD1; clone_size: NA; v_call: TRBV19; cdr3_aa: CASKGTESSGANVLTF; cdr3_nt: TGTGCCAGTAAGGGGACAGAAAGCTCTGGGGCCAACGTCCTGACTTTC
j_call: TRBJ1-6; d_call: TRBD1; clone_size: NA; v_call: TRBV30; cdr3_aa: CAWSAGTDNSPLHF; cdr3_nt: TGTGCCTGGAGTGCGGGGACAGATAATTCACCCCTCCACTTT
j_call: TRBJ2-3; d_call: TRBD1; clone_size: NA; v_call: TRBV6-6; cdr3_aa: CASSPGQGTDTQYF; cdr3_nt: TGTGCCAGCAGTCCCGGACAGGGCACAGATACGCAGTATTTT
j_call: TRBJ2-7; d_call: TRBD2; clone_size: NA; v_call: TRBV30; cdr3_aa: CAWTGGGGSRRSYEQYF; cdr3_nt: TGTGCCTGGACCGGGGGTGGCGGGAGCAGAAGGTCCTACGAGCAGTACTTC
j_call: TRBJ2-5; d_call: TRBD2; clone_size: NA; v_call: TRBV5-1; cdr3_aa: CASSPGLAGGRETQYF; cdr3_nt: TGCGCCAGCAGCCCGGGACTAGCGGGAGGGAGGGAGACCCAGTACTTC
j_call: TRBJ1-1; d_call: TRBD1; clone_size: once; v_call: TRBV18; cdr3_aa: CASSQGQGLMNTEAFF; cdr3_nt: TGTGCCAGCTCACAAGGACAGGGCCTCATGAACACTGAAGCTTTCTTT
j_call: TRBJ1-2; d_call: TRBD1; clone_size: NA; v_call: TRBV7-9; cdr3_aa: CASRSSGQGSYGYTF; cdr3_nt: TGTGCCAGCAGATCCTCGGGACAGGGTTCCTATGGCTACACCTTC
j_call: TRBJ2-1; d_call: NA; clone_size: NA; v_call: TRBV11-2; cdr3_aa: CASSTLGAGAVYNEQFF; cdr3_nt: TGTGCCAGCAGCACCCTGGGGGCGGGAGCGGTCTACAATGAGCAGTTCTTC
j_call: TRBJ1-2; d_call: NA; clone_size: NA; v_call: TRBV23-1; cdr3_aa: CANVLRVYGYTF; cdr3_nt: TGCGCCAACGTTCTCAGGGTCTATGGCTACACCTTC
j_call: TRBJ2-7; d_call: NA; clone_size: NA; v_call: TRBV5-1; cdr3_aa: CASSSRDWPYEQYF; cdr3_nt: TGCGCCAGCAGCTCACGGGACTGGCCCTACGAGCAGTACTTC
j_call: TRBJ2-1; d_call: TRBD2; clone_size: NA; v_call: TRBV5-1; cdr3_aa: CASSLVGSGASGNPSYNEQFF; cdr3_nt: TGCGCCAGCAGCTTGGTAGGCAGCGGGGCTAGCGGGAACCCCTCCTACAATGAGCAGTTCTTC
j_call: TRBJ1-5; d_call: NA; clone_size: NA; v_call: TRBV23-1; cdr3_aa: CASSPLPGYGTNQPQHF; cdr3_nt: TGCGCCAGCAGTCCACTGCCAGGGTATGGAACCAATCAGCCCCAGCATTTT
j_call: TRBJ1-2; d_call: NA; clone_size: NA; v_call: TRBV11-1; cdr3_aa: CASSLGSGSNYGYTF; cdr3_nt: TGTGCCAGCAGCTTGGGCAGCGGGAGTAACTATGGCTACACCTTC
j_call: TRBJ1-2; d_call: NA; clone_size: NA; v_call: TRBV15; cdr3_aa: CATSSLNTGWDGYTF; cdr3_nt: TGTGCCACCAGCTCTCTTAATACAGGGTGGGATGGCTACACCTTC
j_call: TRBJ1-4; d_call: TRBD1; clone_size: NA; v_call: TRBV7-2; cdr3_aa: CASSPPGQGGEKLFF; cdr3_nt: TGTGCCAGCAGCCCACCGGGACAGGGCGGTGAAAAACTGTTTTTT
j_call: TRBJ1-5; d_call: TRBD1; clone_size: NA; v_call: TRBV6-1; cdr3_aa: CASSGGQAAANQPQHF; cdr3_nt: TGTGCCAGCAGTGGAGGACAGGCCGCGGCGAATCAGCCCCAGCATTTT
j_call: TRBJ1-6; d_call: NA; clone_size: NA; v_call: TRBV6-6; cdr3_aa: CASSIEGSYNSPLHF; cdr3_nt: TGTGCCAGCAGTATTGAGGGTTCCTATAATTCACCCCTCCACTTT
j_call: TRBJ2-1; d_call: TRBD2; clone_size: NA; v_call: TRBV28; cdr3_aa: CASSLNYLAENNEQFF; cdr3_nt: TGTGCCAGCAGTTTAAACTATCTAGCGGAAAACAATGAGCAGTTCTTC
j_call: TRBJ2-3; d_call: TRBD2; clone_size: few; v_call: TRBV30; cdr3_aa: CAWSVAGADTQYF; cdr3_nt: TGTGCCTGGAGTGTAGCGGGAGCAGATACGCAGTATTTT
j_call: TRBJ2-5; d_call: TRBD2; clone_size: NA; v_call: TRBV6-1; cdr3_aa: CASSDLAGGSQRETQYF; cdr3_nt: TGTGCCAGCAGTGACCTAGCGGGAGGATCCCAGAGAGAGACCCAGTACTTC
j_call: TRBJ2-5; d_call: NA; clone_size: NA; v_call: TRBV9; cdr3_aa: CASSVLGTTGETQYF; cdr3_nt: TGTGCCAGCAGCGTTTTAGGGACAACAGGGGAGACCCAGTACTTC
j_call: TRBJ1-2; d_call: NA; clone_size: NA; v_call: TRBV28; cdr3_aa: CASFASGRGYGYTF; cdr3_nt: TGTGCCAGCTTCGCTTCGGGCAGGGGATATGGCTACACCTTC
j_call: TRBJ1-6; d_call: NA; clone_size: NA; v_call: TRBV5-1; cdr3_aa: CASSLAGGQRSPLHF; cdr3_nt: TGCGCCAGCAGCTTGGCCGGGGGGCAGCGGTCACCCCTCCACTTT
j_call: TRBJ2-5; d_call: NA; clone_size: once; v_call: TRBV7-9; cdr3_aa: CASSLSGAQETQYF; cdr3_nt: TGTGCCAGCAGCTTAAGCGGAGCTCAAGAGACCCAGTACTTC
j_call: TRBJ2-5; d_call: NA; clone_size: NA; v_call: TRBV18; cdr3_aa: CASSPALGETQYF; cdr3_nt: TGTGCCAGCTCACCCGCCCTAGGAGAGACCCAGTACTTC
j_call: TRBJ2-2; d_call: NA; clone_size: NA; v_call: TRBV6-4; cdr3_aa: CASSDSSGNTGELFF; cdr3_nt: TGTGCCAGCAGTGACTCTAGCGGGAACACCGGGGAGCTGTTTTTT
j_call: TRBJ1-5; d_call: NA; clone_size: NA; v_call: TRBV27; cdr3_aa: CASSSLGREQPQHF; cdr3_nt: TGTGCCAGCAGTTCCTTGGGGCGGGAGCAGCCCCAGCATTTT
j_call: TRBJ2-2; d_call: NA; clone_size: NA; v_call: TRBV12-5; cdr3_aa: CASVGWLFF; cdr3_nt: TGTGCTAGTGTGGGCTGGCTGTTTTTT
j_call: TRBJ2-7; d_call: NA; clone_size: NA; v_call: TRBV21-1; cdr3_aa: CASSKWVRALWREQYF; cdr3_nt: TGTGCCAGCAGCAAATGGGTCCGGGCCCTGTGGAGGGAGCAGTACTTC
j_call: TRBJ2-7; d_call: NA; clone_size: NA; v_call: TRBV7-8; cdr3_aa: CASRMQGYEQYF; cdr3_nt: TGTGCCAGCAGGATGCAGGGCTACGAGCAGTACTTC
j_call: TRBJ1-1; d_call: NA; clone_size: once; v_call: TRBV15; cdr3_aa: CATSNVLKNTEAFF; cdr3_nt: TGTGCCACCAGCAATGTACTGAAGAACACTGAAGCTTTCTTT
j_call: TRBJ2-1; d_call: NA; clone_size: NA; v_call: TRBV15; cdr3_aa: CATSDNLSGNEQFF; cdr3_nt: TGTGCCACCAGCGACAACCTCAGCGGGAATGAGCAGTTCTTC